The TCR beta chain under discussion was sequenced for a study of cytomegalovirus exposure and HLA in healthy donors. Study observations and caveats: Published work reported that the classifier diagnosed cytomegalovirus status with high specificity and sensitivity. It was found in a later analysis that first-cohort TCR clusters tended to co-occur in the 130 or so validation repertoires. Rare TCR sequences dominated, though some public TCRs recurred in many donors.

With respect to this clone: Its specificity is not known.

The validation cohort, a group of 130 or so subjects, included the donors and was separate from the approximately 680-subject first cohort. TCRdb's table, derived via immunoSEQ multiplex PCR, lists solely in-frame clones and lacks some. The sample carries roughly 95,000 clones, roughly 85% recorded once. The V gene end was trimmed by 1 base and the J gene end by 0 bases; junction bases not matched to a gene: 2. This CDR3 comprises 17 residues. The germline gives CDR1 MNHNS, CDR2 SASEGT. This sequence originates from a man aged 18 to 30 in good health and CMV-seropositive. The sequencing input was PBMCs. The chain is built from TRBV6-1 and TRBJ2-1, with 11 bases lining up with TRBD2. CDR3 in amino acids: CASSEGLAGISYNEQFF. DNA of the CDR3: TGTGCCAGCAGTGAAGGACTAGCGGGAATCTCCTACAATGAGCAGTTCTTC.